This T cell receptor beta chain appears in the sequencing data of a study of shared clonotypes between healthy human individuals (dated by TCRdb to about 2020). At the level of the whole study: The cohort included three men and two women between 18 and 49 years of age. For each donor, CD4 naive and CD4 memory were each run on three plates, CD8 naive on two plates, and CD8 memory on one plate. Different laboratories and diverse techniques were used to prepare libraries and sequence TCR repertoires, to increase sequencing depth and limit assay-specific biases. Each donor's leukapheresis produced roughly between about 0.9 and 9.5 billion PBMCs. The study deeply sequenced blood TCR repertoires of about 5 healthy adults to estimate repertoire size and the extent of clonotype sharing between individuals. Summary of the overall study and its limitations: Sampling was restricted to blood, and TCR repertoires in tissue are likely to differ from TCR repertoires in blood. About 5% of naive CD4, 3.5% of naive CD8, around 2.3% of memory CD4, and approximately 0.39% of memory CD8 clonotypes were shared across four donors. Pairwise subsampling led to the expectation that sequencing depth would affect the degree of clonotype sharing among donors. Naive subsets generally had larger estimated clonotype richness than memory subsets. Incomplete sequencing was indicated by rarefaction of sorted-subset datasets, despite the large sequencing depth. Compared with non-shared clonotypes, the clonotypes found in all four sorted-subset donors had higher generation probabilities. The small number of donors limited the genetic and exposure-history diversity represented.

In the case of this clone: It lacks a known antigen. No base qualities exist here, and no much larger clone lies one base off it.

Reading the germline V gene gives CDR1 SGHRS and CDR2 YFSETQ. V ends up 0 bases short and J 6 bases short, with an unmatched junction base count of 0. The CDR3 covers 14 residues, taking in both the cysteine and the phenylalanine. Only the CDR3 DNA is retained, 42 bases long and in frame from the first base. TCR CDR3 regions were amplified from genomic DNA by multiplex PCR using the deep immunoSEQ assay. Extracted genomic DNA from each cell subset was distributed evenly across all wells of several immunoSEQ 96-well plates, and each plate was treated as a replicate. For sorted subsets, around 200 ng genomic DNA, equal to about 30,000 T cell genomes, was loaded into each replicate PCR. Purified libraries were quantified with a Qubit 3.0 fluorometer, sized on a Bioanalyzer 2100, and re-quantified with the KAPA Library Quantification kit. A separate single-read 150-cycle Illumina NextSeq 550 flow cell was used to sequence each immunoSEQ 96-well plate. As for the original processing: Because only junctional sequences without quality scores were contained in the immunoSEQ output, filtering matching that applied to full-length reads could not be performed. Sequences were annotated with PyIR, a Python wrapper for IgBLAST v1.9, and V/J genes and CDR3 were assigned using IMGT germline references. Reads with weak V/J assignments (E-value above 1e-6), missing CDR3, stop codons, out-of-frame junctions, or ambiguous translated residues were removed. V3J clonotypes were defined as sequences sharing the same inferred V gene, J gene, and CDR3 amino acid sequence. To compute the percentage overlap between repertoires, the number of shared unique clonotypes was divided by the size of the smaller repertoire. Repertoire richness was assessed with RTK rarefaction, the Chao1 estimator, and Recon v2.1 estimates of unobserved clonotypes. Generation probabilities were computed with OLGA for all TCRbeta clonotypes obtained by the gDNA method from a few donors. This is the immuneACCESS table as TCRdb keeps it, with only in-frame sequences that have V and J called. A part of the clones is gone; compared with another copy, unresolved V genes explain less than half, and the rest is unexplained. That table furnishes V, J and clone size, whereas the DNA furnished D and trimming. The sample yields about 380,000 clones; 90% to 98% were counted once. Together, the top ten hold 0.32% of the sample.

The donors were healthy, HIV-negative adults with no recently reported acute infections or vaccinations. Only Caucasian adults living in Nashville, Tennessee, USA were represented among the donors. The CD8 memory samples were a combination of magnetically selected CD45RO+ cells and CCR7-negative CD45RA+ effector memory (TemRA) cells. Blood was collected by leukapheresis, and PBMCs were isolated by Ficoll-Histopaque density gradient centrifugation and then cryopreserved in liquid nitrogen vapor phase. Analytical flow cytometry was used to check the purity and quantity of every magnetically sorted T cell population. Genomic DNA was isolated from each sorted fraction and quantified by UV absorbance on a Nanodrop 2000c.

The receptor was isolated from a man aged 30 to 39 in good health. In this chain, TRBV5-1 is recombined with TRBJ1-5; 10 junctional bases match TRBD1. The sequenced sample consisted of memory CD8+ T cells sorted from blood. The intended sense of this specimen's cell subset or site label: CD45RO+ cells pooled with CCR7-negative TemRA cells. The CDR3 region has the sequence CASSLGTGGQPQHF. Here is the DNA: TGCGCCAGCAGCTTGGGGACAGGGGGTCAGCCCCAGCATTTT.